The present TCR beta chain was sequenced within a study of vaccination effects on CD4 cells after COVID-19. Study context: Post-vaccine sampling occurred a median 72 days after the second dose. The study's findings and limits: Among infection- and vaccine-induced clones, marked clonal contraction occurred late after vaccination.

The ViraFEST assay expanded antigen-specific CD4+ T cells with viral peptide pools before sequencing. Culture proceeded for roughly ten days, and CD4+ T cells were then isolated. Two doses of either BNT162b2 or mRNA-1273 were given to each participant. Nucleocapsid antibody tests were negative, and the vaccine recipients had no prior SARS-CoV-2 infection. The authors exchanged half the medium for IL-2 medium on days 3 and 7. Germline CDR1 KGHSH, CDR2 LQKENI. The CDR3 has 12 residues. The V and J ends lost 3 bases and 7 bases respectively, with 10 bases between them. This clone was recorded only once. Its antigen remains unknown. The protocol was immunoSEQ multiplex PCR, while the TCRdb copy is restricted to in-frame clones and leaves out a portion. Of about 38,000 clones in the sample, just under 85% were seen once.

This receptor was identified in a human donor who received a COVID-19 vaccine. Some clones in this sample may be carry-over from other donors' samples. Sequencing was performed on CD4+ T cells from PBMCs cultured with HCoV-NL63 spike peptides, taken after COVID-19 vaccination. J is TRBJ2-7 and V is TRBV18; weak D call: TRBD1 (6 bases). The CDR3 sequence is CASSPSTGEQYV. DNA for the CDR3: TGTGCCAGCTCACCTTCTACAGGGGAGCAGTACGTC.